This T cell receptor beta chain came from a study of cytomegalovirus exposure and HLA in healthy donors. Study-wide results and caveats: The classifier reportedly diagnosed cytomegalovirus status with high sensitivity and specificity. According to a subsequent analysis, TCR clusters from the first cohort were inclined to appear together in the 110 or so validation repertoires. There were over 150 TCR beta chains listed as cytomegalovirus-associated.

TCRdb keeps only in-frame clones here, not all; method: immunoSEQ multiplex PCR. The sample records 110,000 to 150,000 clones, approximately 94% being singletons. The CDR3 runs to 15 residues. Trimming left V 2 bases short and J 2 bases short, with 7 bases between. Germline V CDR1 and CDR2: MNHEY, SVGAGI. Regarding this clone: The antigen remains unidentified.

The source of this sequence is a man aged 18 to 29 in good health and CMV-seropositive. Input material: PBMCs. The chain joins TRBV6-5 to TRBJ1-6, with D unclear. CDR3: CASSYEGTYNSPLHF. The CDR3 nucleotides read TGTGCCAGCAGTTACGAGGGCACCTATAATTCACCCCTCCACTTT.